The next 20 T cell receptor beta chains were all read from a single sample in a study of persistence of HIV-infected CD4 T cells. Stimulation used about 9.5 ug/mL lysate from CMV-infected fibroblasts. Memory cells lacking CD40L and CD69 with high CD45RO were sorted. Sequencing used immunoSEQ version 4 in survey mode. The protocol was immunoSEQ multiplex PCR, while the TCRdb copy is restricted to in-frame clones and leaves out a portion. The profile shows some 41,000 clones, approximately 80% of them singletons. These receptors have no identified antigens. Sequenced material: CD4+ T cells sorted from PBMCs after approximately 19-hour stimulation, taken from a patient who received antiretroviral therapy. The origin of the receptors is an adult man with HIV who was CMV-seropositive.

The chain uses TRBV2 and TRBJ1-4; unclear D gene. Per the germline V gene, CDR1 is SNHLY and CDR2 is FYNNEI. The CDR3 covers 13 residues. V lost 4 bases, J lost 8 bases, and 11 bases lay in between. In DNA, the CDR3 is TGTGCCAGCAGTGCGACCCAGAGGGAAAAACTGTTTTTT. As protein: CASSATQREKLFF.

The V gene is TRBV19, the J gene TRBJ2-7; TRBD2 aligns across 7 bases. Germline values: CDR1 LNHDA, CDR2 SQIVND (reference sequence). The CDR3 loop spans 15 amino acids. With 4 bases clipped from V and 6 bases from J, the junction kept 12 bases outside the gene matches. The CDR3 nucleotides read TGTGCCAGTAGTACCACCCACTCGACTAGCAGCGAGCAGTACTTC. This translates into CASSTTHSTSSEQYF.

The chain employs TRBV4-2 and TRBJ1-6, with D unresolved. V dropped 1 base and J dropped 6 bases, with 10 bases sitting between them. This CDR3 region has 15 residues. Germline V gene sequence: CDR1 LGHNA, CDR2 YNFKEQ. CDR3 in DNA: TGTGCCAGCAGCCAAGTTCGGGGAGGTAATTCACCCCTCCACTTT. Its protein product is CASSQVRGGNSPLHF.

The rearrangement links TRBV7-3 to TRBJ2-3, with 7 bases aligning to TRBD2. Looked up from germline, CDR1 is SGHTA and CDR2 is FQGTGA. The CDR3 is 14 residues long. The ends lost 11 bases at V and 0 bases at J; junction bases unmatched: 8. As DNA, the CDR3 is TGTGCCTCCAGTAACGGGGGGAGCACAGATACGCAGTATTTT. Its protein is CASSNGGSTDTQYF. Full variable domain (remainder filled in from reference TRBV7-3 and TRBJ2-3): GAGVSQTPSNKVTEKGKYVELRCDPISGHTALYWYRQSLGQGPEFLIYFQGTGAADDSGLPNDRFFAVRPEGSVSTLKIQRTERGDSAVYLCASSNGGSTDTQYFGPGTRLTVL.

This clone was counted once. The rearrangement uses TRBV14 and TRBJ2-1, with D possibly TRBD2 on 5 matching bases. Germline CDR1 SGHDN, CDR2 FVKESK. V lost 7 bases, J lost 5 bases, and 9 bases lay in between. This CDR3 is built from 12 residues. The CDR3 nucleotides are TGTGCCAGCACTAGCACCCACAATGAGCAGTTCTTC. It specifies CASTSTHNEQFF.

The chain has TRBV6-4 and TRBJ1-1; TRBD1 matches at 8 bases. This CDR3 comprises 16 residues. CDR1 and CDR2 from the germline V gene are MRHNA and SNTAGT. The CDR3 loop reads CEILTGEIVWATEAFF. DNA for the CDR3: TGTGAGATACTGACAGGGGAGATCGTGTGGGCCACTGAAGCTTTCTTT.

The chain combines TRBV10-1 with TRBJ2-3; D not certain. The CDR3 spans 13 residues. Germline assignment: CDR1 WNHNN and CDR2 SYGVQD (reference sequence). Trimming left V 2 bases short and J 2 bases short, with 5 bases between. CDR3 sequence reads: CASSESPTDTQYF. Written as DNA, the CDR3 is TGCGCCAGCAGTGAGAGTCCCACAGATACGCAGTATTTT.

The DNA of the CDR3 is TGTGCCAGTCAAAGGCAAATGAACACCGGGGAGCTGTTTTTT. It encodes CASQRQMNTGELFF. The chain combines TRBV19 with TRBJ2-2, with D unresolved. The CDR3 is made up of 14 amino acids. V was trimmed by 8 bases and J by 1 base, leaving 11 bases between them. Germline V CDR1 and CDR2: LNHDA, SQIVND (reference sequence). Supplemented by reference TRBV19 and TRBJ2-2, the full variable domain reads DGGITQSPKYLFRKEGQNVTLSCEQNLNHDAMYWYRQDPGQGLRLIYYSQIVNDFQKGDIAEGYSVSREKKESFPLTVTSAQKNPTAFYLCASQRQMNTGELFFGEGSRLTVL.

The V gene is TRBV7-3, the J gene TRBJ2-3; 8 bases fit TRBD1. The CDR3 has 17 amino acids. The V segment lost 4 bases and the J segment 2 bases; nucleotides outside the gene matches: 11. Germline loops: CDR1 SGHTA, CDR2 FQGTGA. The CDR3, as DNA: TGTGCCAGCAGCTCTCCCAGAGCGACAGGGGCCACAGATACGCAGTATTTT. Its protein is CASSSPRATGATDTQYF.

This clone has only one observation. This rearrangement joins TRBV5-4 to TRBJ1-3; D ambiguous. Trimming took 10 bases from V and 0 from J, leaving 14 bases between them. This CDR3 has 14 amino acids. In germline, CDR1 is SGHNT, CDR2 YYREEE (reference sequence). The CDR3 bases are TGTGCCCTCCATCTGGGCGGCTCTGGAAACACCATATATTTT. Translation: CALHLGGSGNTIYF.

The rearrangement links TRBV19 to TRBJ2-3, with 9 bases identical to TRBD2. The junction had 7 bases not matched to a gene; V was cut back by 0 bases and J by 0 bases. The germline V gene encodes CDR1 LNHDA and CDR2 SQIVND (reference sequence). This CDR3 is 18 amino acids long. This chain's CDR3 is CASSIESSGGVSTDTQYF. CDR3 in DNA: TGTGCCAGTAGTATAGAGAGTAGCGGGGGCGTGAGCACAGATACGCAGTATTTT.

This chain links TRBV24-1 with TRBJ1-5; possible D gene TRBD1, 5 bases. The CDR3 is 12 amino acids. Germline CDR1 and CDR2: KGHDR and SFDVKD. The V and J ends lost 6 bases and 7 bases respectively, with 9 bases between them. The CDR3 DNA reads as TGTGCCACCAGTATAGGGGTGCAGCCCCAGCATTTT. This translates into CATSIGVQPQHF.

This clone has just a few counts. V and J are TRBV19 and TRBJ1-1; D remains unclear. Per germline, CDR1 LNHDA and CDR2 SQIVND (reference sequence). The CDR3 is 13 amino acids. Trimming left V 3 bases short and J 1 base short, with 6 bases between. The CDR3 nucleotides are TGTGCCAGTAGTATGGGCACGAACACTGAAGCTTTCTTT. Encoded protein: CASSMGTNTEAFF.

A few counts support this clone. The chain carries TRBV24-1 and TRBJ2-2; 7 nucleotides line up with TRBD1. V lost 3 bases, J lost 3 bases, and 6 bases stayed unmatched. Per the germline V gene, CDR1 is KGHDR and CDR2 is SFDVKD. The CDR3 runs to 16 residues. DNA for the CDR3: TGTGCCACCAGTGATCCCGACAGGGCCTACACCGGGGAGCTGTTTTTT. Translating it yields CATSDPDRAYTGELFF.

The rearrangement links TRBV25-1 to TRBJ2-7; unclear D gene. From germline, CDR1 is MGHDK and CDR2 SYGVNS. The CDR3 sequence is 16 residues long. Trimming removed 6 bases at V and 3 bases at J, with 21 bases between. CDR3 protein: CASSLVAWRTHYEQYF. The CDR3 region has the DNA TGTGCCAGCAGCCTGGTGGCTTGGCGGACCCACTACGAGCAGTACTTC.

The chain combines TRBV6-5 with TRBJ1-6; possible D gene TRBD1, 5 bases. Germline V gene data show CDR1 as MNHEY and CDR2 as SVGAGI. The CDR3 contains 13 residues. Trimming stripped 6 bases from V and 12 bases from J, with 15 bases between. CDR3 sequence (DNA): TGTGCCAGCAGCCGTGACAGCGTCATACCCCTCCACTTT. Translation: CASSRDSVIPLHF.

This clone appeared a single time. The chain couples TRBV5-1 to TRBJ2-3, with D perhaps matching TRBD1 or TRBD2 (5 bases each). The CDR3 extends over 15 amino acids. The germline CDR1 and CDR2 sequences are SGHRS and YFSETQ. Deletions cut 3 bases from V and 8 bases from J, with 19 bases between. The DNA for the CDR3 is TGCGCCAGCAGCTGGGACGCAGGATTCCTAGGTACGCAGTATTTT. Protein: CASSWDAGFLGTQYF.

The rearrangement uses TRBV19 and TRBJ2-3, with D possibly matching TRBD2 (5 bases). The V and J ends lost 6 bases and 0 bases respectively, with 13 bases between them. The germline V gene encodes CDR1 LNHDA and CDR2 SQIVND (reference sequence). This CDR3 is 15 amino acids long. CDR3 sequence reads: CASSTQTKSTDTQYF. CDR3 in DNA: TGTGCCAGTAGCACCCAGACTAAAAGCACAGATACGCAGTATTTT.

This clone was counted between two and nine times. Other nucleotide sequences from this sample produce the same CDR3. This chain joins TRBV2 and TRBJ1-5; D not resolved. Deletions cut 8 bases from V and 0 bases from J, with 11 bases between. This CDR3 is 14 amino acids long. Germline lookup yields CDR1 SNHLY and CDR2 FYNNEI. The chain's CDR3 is CASSRLNSNQPQHF. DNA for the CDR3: TGTGCCAGCTCCCGGCTGAATAGCAATCAGCCCCAGCATTTT.

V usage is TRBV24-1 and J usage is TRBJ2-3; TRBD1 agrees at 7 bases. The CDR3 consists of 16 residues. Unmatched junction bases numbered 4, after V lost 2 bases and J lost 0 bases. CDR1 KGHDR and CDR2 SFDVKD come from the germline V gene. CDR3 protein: CATSDYGQASTDTQYF. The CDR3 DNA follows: TGTGCCACCAGTGATTACGGACAGGCGAGCACAGATACGCAGTATTTT.